One sample yielded the 20 T cell receptor beta chains listed below, sequenced in a study of T cell changes during pregnancy in multiple sclerosis. The data were produced by immunoSEQ multiplex PCR, yet TCRdb's version contains in-frame clones alone and is incomplete. The table lists about 75,000 clones, around 92% of them singletons, with approximately 0.88% in the top ten. The source was peripheral blood, collected in the first trimester of pregnancy. The receptors derive from a female donor in good health, enrolled as a control in a pregnancy study.

Here the CDR3 DNA reads TGTGCCAGCAGCCTGTTAGCGGGGGGGAAGTACGAGCAGTACTTC. Encoded protein: CASSLLAGGKYEQYF. V usage is TRBV11-2 and J usage is TRBJ2-7; 11 bases are shared with TRBD2. CDR3 length equals 15 residues. CDR1 is SGHAT and CDR2 is FQNNGV in the germline V gene. With V trimmed by 5 bases and J by 4 bases, 7 bases remained unmatched.

The chain uses TRBV5-1 and TRBJ2-1; 8 nucleotides line up with TRBD1. Per the germline V gene, CDR1 is SGHRS and CDR2 is YFSETQ. Germline trimming cut 5 bases from V and 2 bases from J; bases unmatched to any gene: 3. The CDR3 runs 14 residues. The DNA for the CDR3 is TGCGCCAGCAGTGTGGGACAGGCCTACAATGAGCAGTTCTTC. It encodes CASSVGQAYNEQFF.

The gene calls are TRBV4-1 and TRBJ2-5; the D is unclear. There are 15 residues in the CDR3. Germline CDR1 reads MGHRA; CDR2 reads YSYEKL. V gave up 3 bases and J gave up 4 bases, with 15 bases separating them. CDR3 sequence reads: CASSHLQPGRETQYF. CDR3 DNA sequence: TGCGCCAGCAGCCACTTACAGCCCGGAAGAGAGACCCAGTACTTC.

V usage is TRBV2 and J usage is TRBJ1-2; D gene unclear. CDR1 is SNHLY, CDR2 FYNNEI, per germline. Trimming took off 4 bases at V and 8 bases at J, with 17 bases between the two ends. The CDR3 runs 14 residues. The CDR3 region is CASSVRGIKDGYTF. The CDR3 DNA follows: TGTGCCAGCAGTGTAAGAGGGATAAAGGACGGCTACACCTTC.

This clone was seen a few times. The chain has TRBV9 and TRBJ1-5; 7 bases are a match to TRBD1. The CDR3 runs to 15 residues. The germline V gene encodes CDR1 SGDLS and CDR2 YYNGEE. Germline trimming cut 3 bases from V and 5 bases from J; bases unmatched to any gene: 8. CDR3 in amino acids: CASSAIPTGYQPQHF. In DNA, the CDR3 is TGTGCCAGCAGCGCCATTCCGACAGGGTATCAGCCCCAGCATTTT. The full variable domain, completed using reference TRBV9 and TRBJ1-5, is DSGVTQTPKHLITATGQRVTLRCSPRSGDLSVYWYQQSLDQGLQFLIQYYNGEERAKGNILERFSAQQFPDLHSELNLSSLELGDSALYFCASSAIPTGYQPQHFGDGTRLSIL.

This chain connects TRBV14 to TRBJ1-2; no clear D. Germline-derived CDR1 and CDR2 are SGHDN and FVKESK. Trimming took 0 bases from V and 8 from J, leaving 16 bases between them. The CDR3 has 15 residues. The CDR3 sequence: CASSQDTRIPEGYTF. CDR3 DNA: TGTGCCAGCAGCCAAGATACGAGGATCCCAGAGGGCTACACCTTC.

The chain uses TRBV7-2 and TRBJ1-1, with no clear D. The CDR3 has 15 amino acids. Germline V lookup: CDR1 SGHTA, CDR2 FQGNSA. The V end was cut by 1 base, the J end by 1 base, with 10 bases between. As DNA, the CDR3 is TGTGCCAGCAGCTTAGTTAGCAAAGGGAACACTGAAGCTTTCTTT. It specifies CASSLVSKGNTEAFF.

A few counts support this clone. The chain carries TRBV6-1 and TRBJ2-7; tentative D call: TRBD2 (5 bases). This CDR3 comprises 11 residues. Trimming pared 8 bases from V and 2 bases from J, leaving 7 bases between. Germline CDR1 reads MNHNS; CDR2 reads SASEGT. CDR3 loop: CASPGTYEQYF. CDR3 DNA: TGTGCCAGCCCGGGGACCTACGAGCAGTACTTC.

The CDR3 loop reads CASSLQGWGTDTQYF. CDR3 sequence (DNA): TGTGCCAGCAGTCTCCAGGGATGGGGCACAGATACGCAGTATTTT. V gene TRBV6-5 combines with J gene TRBJ2-3; a weak D match, TRBD1 (5 bases). CDR3 size: 15 residues. Germline assignment: CDR1 MNHEY and CDR2 SVGAGI. With 5 bases removed from V and 1 base from J, the gap between germline ends came to 13 bases.

This chain links TRBV30 with TRBJ2-7; 8 nucleotides line up with TRBD1. The CDR3 is 12 residues long. Germline V gene lookup returns CDR1 GTSNPN and CDR2 SVGIG (reference sequence). J was trimmed by 7 bases and V by 1 base; bases with no gene match: 3. In nucleotides, the CDR3 is TGTGCCTGGAGTGGGACAGGGCTTGAGCAGTACTTC. This sequence encodes CAWSGTGLEQYF.

A single count supports this clone. The chain joins TRBV5-1 to TRBJ2-7; the match to TRBD1 covers 8 bases. Losses at the gene ends were 2 bases for V and 4 bases for J; bases not matched to a gene: 5. The CDR3 consists of 14 residues. Germline V CDR1 and CDR2: SGHRS, YFSETQ. This chain's CDR3 is CASSFGDRGYEQYF. In DNA form, the CDR3 reads TGCGCCAGCAGCTTCGGAGACAGGGGTTACGAGCAGTACTTC.

To note about this clone: The same CDR3 can be traced to other DNA sequences in this sample. The chain is built from TRBV18 and TRBJ1-1; TRBD1 might be the D (5 bases). Germline assignment: CDR1 KGHSH and CDR2 LQKENI. CDR3 length equals 13 residues. Trimming removed 3 bases at V and 6 bases at J, with 11 bases between. The CDR3 reads CASSPGQGAEAFF. The CDR3 nucleotides are TGTGCCAGCTCACCCGGGCAGGGTGCTGAAGCTTTCTTT.

The rearrangement links TRBV4-1 to TRBJ2-3; TRBD2 matches at 8 bases. The junction had 9 bases not matched to a gene; V was cut back by 0 bases and J by 1 base. From germline, CDR1 is MGHRA and CDR2 YSYEKL. The CDR3 has 18 residues. CDR3 sequence reads: CASSQDPGGGGRTDTQYF. DNA of the CDR3: TGCGCCAGCAGCCAAGATCCGGGGGGGGGCGGCCGCACAGATACGCAGTATTTT.

The chain combines TRBV4-2 with TRBJ2-1; 9 bases line up with TRBD2. Trimming removed 0 bases from V and 3 bases from J; junction bases left unmatched: 3. Germline assignment: CDR1 LGHNA and CDR2 YNFKEQ. The CDR3 has 16 amino acids. The CDR3 is CASSQEGRGGYNEQFF. In nucleotides, the CDR3 is TGTGCCAGCAGCCAAGAGGGGCGGGGGGGCTACAATGAGCAGTTCTTC.

V usage is TRBV27 and J usage is TRBJ2-3, with a tentative D call TRBD2 (5 bases). The V gene lost 6 bases and the J gene lost 11 bases, with 18 bases spanning the gap. Germline loops: CDR1 MNHEY, CDR2 SMNVEV (reference sequence). The CDR3 is 13 amino acids. The CDR3 reads CASRLPGEKKQYF. The DNA for the CDR3 is TGTGCCAGCAGACTACCCGGGGAAAAGAAGCAGTATTTT.

This chain uses TRBV25-1 with TRBJ2-1; D unclear. V was pared by 5 bases and J by 0 bases, with 17 bases between. Germline V gene lookup returns CDR1 MGHDK and CDR2 SYGVNS. The CDR3 extends over 17 amino acids. The CDR3 sequence: CASSPLYLGSSYNEQFF. The CDR3 bases are TGTGCCAGCAGTCCCCTTTATTTGGGCAGCTCCTACAATGAGCAGTTCTTC. Supplemented by reference TRBV25-1 and TRBJ2-1, the full variable domain reads EADIYQTPRYLVIGTGKKITLECSQTMGHDKMYWYQQDPGMELHLIHYSYGVNSTEKGDLSSESTVSRIRTEHFPLTLESARPSHTSQYLCASSPLYLGSSYNEQFFGPGTRLTVL.

Comment on this clone: One end of the junction is discordant with germline, which a read error may explain. V and J are TRBV11-3 and TRBJ2-1; D might be TRBD1 (5 bases). This CDR3 contains 15 residues. Germline lookup yields CDR1 SGHNT and CDR2 YENEEA. The CDR3 reads CASSLDRAVYSEQFF. CDR3 coding DNA: TGTGCCAGCAGCTTAGACAGGGCGGTGTACAGTGAGCAGTTCTTC.

The rearrangement joins TRBV5-1 to TRBJ1-1, with 7 bases matching TRBD1. Trimming cost V 2 bases and J 3 bases; bases outside gene matches: 1. CDR3 length: 13 amino acids. Germline assignment: CDR1 SGHRS and CDR2 YFSETQ. DNA of the CDR3: TGCGCCAGCAGCTTAGGACAGGACACTGAAGCTTTCTTT. Its protein is CASSLGQDTEAFF. Variable domain in full (rest from reference TRBV5-1 and TRBJ1-1): KAGVTQTPRYLIKTRGQQVTLSCSPISGHRSVSWYQQTPGQGLQFLFEYFSETQRNKGNFPGRFSGRQFSNSRSEMNVSTLELGDSALYLCASSLGQDTEAFFGQGTRLTVV.

The rearrangement joins TRBV5-1 to TRBJ2-3; D uncertain. The CDR3 is 12 residues long. CDR1 is SGHRS and CDR2 is YFSETQ in the germline V gene. The V and J ends lost 0 bases and 5 bases respectively, with 4 bases between them. As DNA, the CDR3 is TGCGCCAGCAGCTTGGGTCTAGATACGCAGTATTTT. This sequence encodes CASSLGLDTQYF.

As for this clone: One end of the junction does not line up with germline, which may come from a read error. The chain employs TRBV6-5 and TRBJ2-3; TRBD2 aligns across 12 bases. The length of the CDR3 is 16 residues. CDR1 MNHEY and CDR2 SVGAGI come from the germline V gene. CDR3 sequence reads: CASSYSTSGRSYTQYF. CDR3 nucleotide sequence: TGCGCCAGCAGTTACAGTACTAGCGGGAGGTCCTATACGCAGTATTTT.